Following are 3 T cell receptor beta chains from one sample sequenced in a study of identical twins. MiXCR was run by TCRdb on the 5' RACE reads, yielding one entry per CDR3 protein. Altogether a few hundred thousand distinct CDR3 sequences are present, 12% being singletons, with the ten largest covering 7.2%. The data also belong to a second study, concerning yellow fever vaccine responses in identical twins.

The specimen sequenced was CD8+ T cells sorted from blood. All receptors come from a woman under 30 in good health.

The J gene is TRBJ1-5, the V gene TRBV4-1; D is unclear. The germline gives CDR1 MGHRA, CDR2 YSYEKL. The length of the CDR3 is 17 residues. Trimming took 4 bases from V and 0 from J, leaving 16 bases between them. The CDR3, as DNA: TGCGCCAGCAGCCCTTTTTTTGCCTGGGGTAGCAATCAGCCCCAGCATTTT. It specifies CASSPFFAWGSNQPQHF.

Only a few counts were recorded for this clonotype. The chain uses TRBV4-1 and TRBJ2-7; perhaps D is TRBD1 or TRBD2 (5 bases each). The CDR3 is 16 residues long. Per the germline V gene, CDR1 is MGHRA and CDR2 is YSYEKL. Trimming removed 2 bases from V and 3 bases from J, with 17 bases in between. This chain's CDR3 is CASSQSEGISSYEQYV. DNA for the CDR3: TGCGCCAGCAGCCAAAGCGAGGGGATAAGCAGCTACGAGCAGTACGTC.

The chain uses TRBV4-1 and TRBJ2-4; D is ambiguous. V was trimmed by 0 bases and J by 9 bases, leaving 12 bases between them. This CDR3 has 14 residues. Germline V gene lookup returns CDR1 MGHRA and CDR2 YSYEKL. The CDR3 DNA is TGCGCCAGCAGCCAAGATCCTTTATCGGCCATTCAGTACTTC. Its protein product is CASSQDPLSAIQYF.